Listed below are T cell receptor beta chains from one sample, sequenced in a study of T cell repertoires in cytomegalovirus infection. Their cognate antigens are unknown. TCRdb fed the reads into MiXCR, producing one record per CDR3 protein. This sample has more than 250,000 distinct CDR3 sequences, with just under 25% found just once. The sample in question was cultured PBMCs, obtained from culture after CMV antigen stimulation. These receptors came from a human donor in good health (CMV status not recorded). Some clones in this sample may be carry-over from other donors' samples. Each CDR3 is given with its conserved first and last residue. Fields, in order: D gene, J gene, V gene, CDR3 protein. D genes are given only for firm matches.

>NA|TRBJ1-1|TRBV5-6
CASRSWRDTNTEAFF
>TRBD2|TRBJ2-1|TRBV10-3
CAISEVAGGLDEQFF
>TRBD1|TRBJ2-5|TRBV7-3
CASSAIGTGKETQYF
>NA|TRBJ2-4|TRBV12-3/TRBV12-4
CAVRSEAKNIQYF
>TRBD2|TRBJ2-7|TRBV4-3
CASSQGTSGSFYEQYF
>TRBD1|TRBJ1-2|TRBV3-1
CASSQGGQGGTYGYTF
>NA|TRBJ1-1|TRBV5-1
CASGELGNTEAFF
>NA|TRBJ2-7|TRBV6-2/TRBV6-3
CATQFRRGYEQYF
>NA|TRBJ2-1|TRBV11-2
CASSPAPRLRDEQFF
>NA|TRBJ1-5|TRBV28
CASSPLQGNQPQHF
>TRBD2|TRBJ2-3|TRBV7-3
CASSLGLGLADTQYF
>NA|TRBJ2-2|TRBV7-4
CASSAPWNTGELFF
>NA|TRBJ2-1|TRBV7-3
CASSLGTGEFYNEQFF
>NA|TRBJ1-2|TRBV10-3
CAISETPGRAEPYNYGYTF
>NA|TRBJ1-1|TRBV28
CASSFSPDRLNTEAFF
>TRBD1|TRBJ1-5|TRBV2
CASSERQGPNQPQHF
>NA|TRBJ2-1|TRBV7-9
CASSSREEQFF
>NA|TRBJ2-7|TRBV15
CATSSDRTYEQYF
>NA|TRBJ2-5|TRBV7-2
CASCRAGPQETQYF
>TRBD1|TRBJ1-2|TRBV10-3
CAISGPRQGWYGYTF
>NA|TRBJ1-4|TRBV4-1
CASSQFPRWDEKLFF
>NA|TRBJ2-1|TRBV9
CASSQDFRTEQFF
>NA|TRBJ1-1|TRBV27
CASTSPGLGTEAFF
>NA|TRBJ2-3|TRBV19
CASSIGGRGTDTQYF
>NA|TRBJ1-5|TRBV2
CASSERSASVQPQHF
>NA|TRBJ2-3|TRBV7-2
CASSDYTDTQYF
>NA|TRBJ1-1|TRBV6-5
CASTFKMNTEAFF
>NA|TRBJ1-2|TRBV30
CAWSRDGLGGGYTF
>NA|TRBJ2-1|TRBV19
CASSNPGSRYLRTEQFF
>NA|TRBJ1-4|TRBV28
CASRDSGNEKLFF
>NA|TRBJ2-3|TRBV30
CAWTPGADTQYF
>TRBD1|TRBJ1-6|TRBV28
CASRLTGRESPLHF
>NA|TRBJ1-1|TRBV7-2
CASSLSREAFF
>NA|TRBJ1-1|TRBV5-6
CASSLSTGREAFF
>NA|TRBJ2-6|TRBV6-2/TRBV6-3
CASSFRISGANVLTF
>NA|TRBJ1-3|TRBV29-1
CSVPQGTSGNTIYF
>NA|TRBJ2-1|TRBV10-3
CAIRGQHNEQFF
>NA|TRBJ2-3|TRBV20-1
CSARRAGVGVSTDTQYF
>NA|TRBJ2-1|TRBV2
CATLSRSGYNEQFF
>NA|TRBJ2-6|TRBV28
CASSQPGLGSGANVLTF
>NA|TRBJ1-6|TRBV28
CASWSSDDSPLHF
>NA|TRBJ2-3|TRBV6-5
CASSYGLRTDTQYF
>NA|TRBJ2-5|TRBV20-1
CSANLGQETQYF
>TRBD1|TRBJ1-3|TRBV20-1
CSAEPGTGDVGNTIYF
>NA|TRBJ1-5|TRBV2
CASSEGPNQPQHF
>TRBD2|TRBJ2-2|TRBV19
CASNPTSGSKTGELFF